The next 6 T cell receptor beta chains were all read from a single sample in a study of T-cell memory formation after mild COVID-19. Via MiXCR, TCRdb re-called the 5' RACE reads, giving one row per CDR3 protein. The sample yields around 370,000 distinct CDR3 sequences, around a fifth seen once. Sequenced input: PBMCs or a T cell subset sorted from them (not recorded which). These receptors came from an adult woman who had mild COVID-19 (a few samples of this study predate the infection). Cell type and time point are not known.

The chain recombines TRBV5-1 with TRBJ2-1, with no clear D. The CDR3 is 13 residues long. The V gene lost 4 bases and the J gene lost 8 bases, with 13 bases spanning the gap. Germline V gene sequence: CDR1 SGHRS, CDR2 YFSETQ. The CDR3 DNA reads TGCGCCAGCAGCAAGGACCCTCCAGATGAGCAGTTCTTC. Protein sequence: CASSKDPPDEQFF.

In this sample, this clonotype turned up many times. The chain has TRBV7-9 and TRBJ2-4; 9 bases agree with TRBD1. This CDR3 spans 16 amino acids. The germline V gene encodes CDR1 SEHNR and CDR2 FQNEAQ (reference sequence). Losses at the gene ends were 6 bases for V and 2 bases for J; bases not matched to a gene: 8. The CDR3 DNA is TGTGCCAGCAGTTTACCCGGGACAGGGACCAAAAACATTCAGTACTTC. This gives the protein CASSLPGTGTKNIQYF.

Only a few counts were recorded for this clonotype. CDR3 loop: CASSIRTTRSGNTIYF. The CDR3 nucleotides read TGTGCCAGCAGCATCCGGACAACCCGCTCTGGAAACACCATATATTTT. This rearrangement joins TRBV7-2 to TRBJ1-3; TRBD1 is a possible D gene (5 bases). V dropped 5 bases and J dropped 0 bases, with 14 bases sitting between them. Germline values: CDR1 SGHTA, CDR2 FQGNSA. The CDR3 is made up of 16 amino acids.

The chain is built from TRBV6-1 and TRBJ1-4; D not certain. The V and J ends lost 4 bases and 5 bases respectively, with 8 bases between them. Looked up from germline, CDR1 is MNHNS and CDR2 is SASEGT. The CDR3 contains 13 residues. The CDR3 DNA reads TGTGCCAGCAGTGCCCGGACCAATGAAAAACTGTTTTTT. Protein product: CASSARTNEKLFF.

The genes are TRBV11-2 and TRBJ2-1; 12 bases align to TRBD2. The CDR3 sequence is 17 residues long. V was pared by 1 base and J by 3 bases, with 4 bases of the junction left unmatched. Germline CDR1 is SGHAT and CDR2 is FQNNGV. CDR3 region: CASSLGTSGKGYNEQFF. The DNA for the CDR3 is TGTGCCAGCAGCTTAGGGACTAGCGGGAAAGGCTACAATGAGCAGTTCTTC.

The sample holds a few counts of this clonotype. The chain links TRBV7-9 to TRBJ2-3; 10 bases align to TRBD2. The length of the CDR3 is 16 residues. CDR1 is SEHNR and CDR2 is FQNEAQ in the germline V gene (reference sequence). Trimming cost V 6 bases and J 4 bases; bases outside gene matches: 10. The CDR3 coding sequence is TGTGCCAGCAGATCTCCCCCAGCGGGAGGGCCAGATACGCAGTATTTT. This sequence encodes CASRSPPAGGPDTQYF.